The present entry profiles one T cell receptor beta chain with its context. Its target is unknown. This entry comes from a study of T cell repertoires in cytomegalovirus infection. The overall study: Both recently identified HLA-C-restricted and well-studied HLA-B-restricted CMV epitopes were used in the study. Carrying CMV and the relevant HLA type showed in public TCR beta signatures. Broader study findings: Carriers of CMV plus the relevant HLA were identified by cumulative public TCR beta family frequency. Clonotypes of TCR beta that were HLA-C-restricted and CMV-specific dominated the ex vivo response.

TCRdb called the reads again in MiXCR, with one record for every CDR3 protein. The data contain about 830,000 distinct CDR3 sequences, less than 35% of them seen just once; the ten biggest clones take up about an eighth. This TCR was recovered from a human donor in good health (CMV status not recorded). Some clones in this sample may be carry-over from other donors' samples. Source: cultured CD8+ T cells from PBMCs, taken from culture after CMV antigen stimulation.

CDR3 region: CASSERGGYEQYF. The CDR3, as DNA: TGTGCCAGCAGCGAGCGGGGGGGTTACGAGCAGTACTTC. The V and J genes are TRBV13 and TRBJ2-7; 10 bases are shared with TRBD2. J gave up 4 bases and V 5 bases, and 2 bases lay outside the gene matches. From germline, CDR1 is PRHDT and CDR2 FYEKMQ (reference sequence). This CDR3 has 13 residues.